The clone carrying this T cell receptor (beta chain) turned up a few times. What it binds is not known. The assay used was immunoSEQ (version v3.0), run at survey level. The protocol was immunoSEQ multiplex PCR, while the TCRdb copy is restricted to in-frame clones and leaves out a portion. The sample shows about 19,000 clones, over 65% of them seen only once. This entry comes from a study of long-term antiretroviral therapy in people with HIV. General observations from the study: When set beside controls, HIV repertoires had CDR3 length ranges that were narrower. Diversity remained lower than transplant donor controls, even though it increased after ART.

Germline loops: CDR1 SGHKS, CDR2 YYEKEE (reference sequence). Trimming took 4 bases from V and 3 from J; bases not matched to a gene: 6. The CDR3 sequence is 16 residues long. The V and J genes are TRBV5-5 and TRBJ1-6; 8 bases fit TRBD1. The receptor's source is a woman aged 50 to 60 with HIV. This material consisted of unsorted PBMCs, taken 0.5 years before starting antiretroviral therapy. The CDR3 here is CASSTKGTGYNSPLHF. The CDR3, as DNA: TGTGCCAGCAGCACGAAAGGGACAGGCTATAATTCACCCCTCCACTTT.